The 31 T cell receptor beta chains presented below share a single source sample, sequenced in a study of monozygotic twins with inflammatory bowel disease. From the 5' RACE reads, TCRdb lists one entry per CDR3 protein and no DNA. In all, the sample yields roughly 320,000 distinct CDR3 sequences. The sequenced sample was blood. Receptors originate from a human donor with ulcerative colitis or Crohn's disease, or a healthy co-twin of an affected twin (not recorded which).

V gene TRBV5-4 combines with J gene TRBJ1-1. The CDR3 consists of 13 residues. The germline V gene has CDR1 SGHNT and CDR2 YYREEE (reference sequence). The CDR3 region is CASSFPPNTEAFF.

The chain recombines TRBV30 with TRBJ1-3; TCRdb indicates TRBD1, and absent DNA this call remains unverified. The CDR3 extends over 15 amino acids. Germline V gene data show CDR1 as GTSNPN and CDR2 as SVGIG (reference sequence). The CDR3 protein is CAWSRQGISGNTIYF. Combining the CDR3 with reference TRBV30 and TRBJ1-3 gives the whole variable domain SQTIHQWPATLVQPVGSPLSLECTVEGTSNPNLYWYRQAAGRGLQLLFYSVGIGQISSEVPQNLSASRPQDRQFILSSKKLLLSDSGFYLCAWSRQGISGNTIYFGEGSWLTVV.

This chain uses TRBV12-3 or TRBV12-4 with TRBJ1-6. The CDR3 totals 15 residues. This chain's CDR3 is CASSFMSSYNSPLHF.

The chain has TRBV28 and TRBJ1-2. CDR1 and CDR2 (germline): MDHEN, SYDVKM. The CDR3 is 13 residues long. CDR3 loop: CASSLSSNYGYTF.

This chain connects TRBV20-1 to TRBJ1-3; TCRdb gives TRBD1 as the D gene, but with no DNA this cannot be confirmed. The germline gives CDR1 DFQATT, CDR2 SNEGSKA (reference sequence). This CDR3 is built from 13 residues. The CDR3 region is CSASGGSGNTIYF.

The CDR3 sequence: CASSLLAGADTQYF. The V gene is TRBV7-3, the J gene TRBJ2-3; no DNA is available, so the TRBD1 call from TCRdb remains unchecked. Per germline, CDR1 SGHTA and CDR2 FQGTGA. The CDR3 runs 14 residues.

The gene calls are TRBV14 and TRBJ2-7; TCRdb's assignment of TRBD1 cannot be checked, as there is no DNA. The CDR3 consists of 15 residues. Germline assignment: CDR1 SGHDN and CDR2 FVKESK. The CDR3 protein is CASSPILGTGYEQYF.

This rearrangement joins TRBV4-2 to TRBJ2-2; lacking DNA, the TRBD1 call made by TCRdb goes unchecked. CDR3 size: 16 residues. The germline V gene encodes CDR1 LGHNA and CDR2 YNFKEQ. The CDR3 region is CASSQETGSNAGELFF.

The chain carries TRBV7-9 and TRBJ2-1; without DNA, the TCRdb call of TRBD1 cannot be checked. Germline CDR1 reads SEHNR; CDR2 reads FQNEAQ (reference sequence). The CDR3 length is 17 residues. CDR3 protein: CASSRTPQGDSYNEQFF.

The chain carries TRBV25-1 and TRBJ1-6; TCRdb picks TRBD1, but there is no DNA to check that call. Looked up from germline, CDR1 is MGHDK and CDR2 is SYGVNS. The CDR3 covers 13 residues. The CDR3 sequence is CASRGQENSPLHF.

This rearrangement joins TRBV11-2 to TRBJ2-3; with no DNA, the TCRdb D assignment of TRBD1 cannot be verified. Germline CDR1 reads SGHAT; CDR2 reads FQNNGV. This CDR3 is built from 11 residues. This CDR3 is CASSSGYTQYF.

The chain is built from TRBV20-1 and TRBJ2-1; absent DNA, TCRdb's TRBD2 call cannot be checked. Germline-derived CDR1 and CDR2 are DFQATT and SNEGSKA (reference sequence). CDR3 size: 16 residues. The CDR3 reads CSELRFGRAPYNEQFF.

The rearrangement joins TRBV7-2 to TRBJ1-5. The CDR3 has 15 amino acids. Germline V gene data show CDR1 as SGHTA and CDR2 as FQGNSA. The CDR3 reads CASSLRRDSNQPQHF.

The V call is TRBV5-1, the J call TRBJ2-2; TCRdb returns TRBD1, unconfirmable since there is no DNA. The CDR3 extends over 16 amino acids. CDR1 SGHRS and CDR2 YFSETQ come from the germline V gene. The CDR3 spells CASTTSGAPSTGELFF.

The J gene is TRBJ2-1, the V gene TRBV7-2; the TCRdb call, TRBD2, lacks DNA for checking. This CDR3 is built from 15 residues. From germline, CDR1 is SGHTA and CDR2 FQGNSA. Here the CDR3 reads CASSSTSGGAVRQFF.

This chain uses TRBV11-1 with TRBJ2-1; TCRdb picks TRBD2, but there is no DNA to check that call. From germline, CDR1 is SGHAT and CDR2 FQDESV (reference sequence). The CDR3 has 18 amino acids. This CDR3 reads CASSLWGLAGGPNNEQFF.

This chain joins TRBV5-1 and TRBJ2-6; no DNA is available, so the TRBD1 call from TCRdb remains unchecked. The CDR3 extends over 17 amino acids. CDR1 is SGHRS, CDR2 YFSETQ, per germline. The CDR3 loop reads CASSDIQGASGANVLTF.

This sequence joins TRBV12-3 or TRBV12-4 and TRBJ1-2. The CDR3 is 14 residues long. Here the CDR3 reads CASSLPGLENGYTF.

The chain recombines TRBV12-3 or TRBV12-4 with TRBJ2-3; TCRdb picks TRBD1, but there is no DNA to check that call. The CDR3 is 15 amino acids. The CDR3: CASRKRGFSTDTQYF.

V usage is TRBV7-2 and J usage is TRBJ2-5. Germline V CDR1 and CDR2: SGHTA, FQGNSA. The CDR3 consists of 11 residues. This CDR3 is CASSVAETQYF.

The rearrangement uses TRBV5-6 and TRBJ2-4. Germline loops: CDR1 SGHDT, CDR2 YYEEEE. The CDR3 has 16 amino acids. The CDR3 is CASSLLKSKAKNIQYF.

The rearrangement uses TRBV7-2 and TRBJ1-4. CDR3 size: 17 residues. CDR1 and CDR2 (germline): SGHTA, FQGNSA. CDR3 sequence reads: CASSFTFLVQPNEKLFF.

The CDR3 spells CASSWPGASTDTQYF. V gene TRBV5-6 combines with J gene TRBJ2-3. This CDR3 spans 15 amino acids. Germline CDR1 is SGHDT and CDR2 is YYEEEE.

This chain links TRBV6-1 with TRBJ2-4. This CDR3 is 15 amino acids long. CDR1 is MNHNS and CDR2 is SASEGT in the germline V gene. The CDR3 loop is CASTPIGNGKDIQYF.

This chain links TRBV20-1 with TRBJ1-1; TCRdb's D gene call, TRBD1, goes unchecked for lack of DNA. Germline loops: CDR1 DFQATT, CDR2 SNEGSKA (reference sequence). CDR3 length: 14 residues. CDR3 region: CSARVGRGYTEAFF.

The chain joins TRBV27 to TRBJ2-2; lacking DNA, the TRBD2 call made by TCRdb goes unchecked. The CDR3 is 15 residues long. The germline V gene encodes CDR1 MNHEY and CDR2 SMNVEV (reference sequence). This CDR3 reads CASSFSGGVNGELFF.

The chain uses TRBV6-2 or TRBV6-3 and TRBJ2-1; the D call from TCRdb, TRBD2, cannot be confirmed without DNA. Germline assignment: CDR1 MNHEY and CDR2 SVGEGT. There are 17 residues in the CDR3. CDR3 region: CASSYSGSGSSYNEQFF.

The rearrangement joins TRBV18 to TRBJ2-7; TCRdb gives TRBD1 as the D gene, but with no DNA this cannot be confirmed. This CDR3 has 16 residues. Germline values: CDR1 KGHSH, CDR2 LQKENI. This chain's CDR3 is CASSPGRTAFSYEQYF.

The chain joins TRBV19 to TRBJ2-2; the D call of TRBD1 rests on TCRdb alone, since no DNA is present to check it. Germline V gene lookup returns CDR1 LNHDA and CDR2 SQIVND (reference sequence). CDR3 size: 17 residues. The CDR3 protein is CASSKTKSGGNTGELFF.

The J gene is TRBJ2-5, the V gene TRBV5-1. CDR1 is SGHRS, CDR2 YFSETQ, per germline. CDR3 length: 16 amino acids. The CDR3 region is CASSRMKRSGTETQYF.

This chain links TRBV6-1 with TRBJ1-5; TCRdb returns TRBD1, unconfirmable since there is no DNA. Germline loops: CDR1 MNHNS, CDR2 SASEGT. The CDR3 is 14 amino acids. CDR3 region: CASSPQGGGRSQHF.